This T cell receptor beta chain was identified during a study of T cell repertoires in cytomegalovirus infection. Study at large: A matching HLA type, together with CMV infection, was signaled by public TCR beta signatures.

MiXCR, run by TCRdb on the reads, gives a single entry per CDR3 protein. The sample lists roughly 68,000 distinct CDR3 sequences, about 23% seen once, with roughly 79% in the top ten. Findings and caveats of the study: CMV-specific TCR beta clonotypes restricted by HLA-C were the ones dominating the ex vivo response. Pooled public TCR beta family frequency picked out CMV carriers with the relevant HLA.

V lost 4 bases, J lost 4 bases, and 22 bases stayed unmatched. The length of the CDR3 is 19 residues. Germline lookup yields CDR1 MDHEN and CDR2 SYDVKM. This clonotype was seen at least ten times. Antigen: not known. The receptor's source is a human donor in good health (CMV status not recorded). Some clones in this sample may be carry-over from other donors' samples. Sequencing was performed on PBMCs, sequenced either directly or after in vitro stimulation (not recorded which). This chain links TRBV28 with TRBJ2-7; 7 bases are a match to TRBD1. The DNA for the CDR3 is TGTGCCAGCAGTTCCTACAGGGGAATTAGTCTGAAGGGGTTGTACGAGCAGTACTTC. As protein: CASSSYRGISLKGLYEQYF.